Listed here are 2 T cell receptor beta chains from one sample, sequenced in a study of blood T cells in healthy people across ages. Combining a sample-barcoded 5' primer with a J-beta primer mix, a second PCR ran for roughly 7 to 11 cycles. Via MiXCR, TCRdb re-called the 5' RACE reads, giving one row per CDR3 protein. Counted here are 2 million or so distinct CDR3 sequences, around 48% occurring once; the ten biggest clones make up roughly 2%. Sequencing input: blood. These receptors were taken from a woman between 40 and 50 years old in good health.

This clonotype was seen a few times. The chain couples TRBV5-1 to TRBJ2-5; D possibly corresponds to TRBD2 (6 bases). V was clipped by 4 bases and J by 1 base, with 20 bases between them. The CDR3 length is 17 residues. The germline CDR1 and CDR2 sequences are SGHRS and YFSETQ. As DNA, the CDR3 is TGCGCCAGCAGCGTTGGGGGGTCGTCAGCCGCCCAAGAGACCCAGTACTTC. Its translation is CASSVGGSSAAQETQYF. The full variable domain, rest sourced from reference TRBV5-1 and TRBJ2-5, is KAGVTQTPRYLIKTRGQQVTLSCSPISGHRSVSWYQQTPGQGLQFLFEYFSETQRNKGNFPGRFSGRQFSNSRSEMNVSTLELGDSALYLCASSVGGSSAAQETQYFGPGTRLLVL.

This clonotype was counted many times. The genes are TRBV28 and TRBJ1-5; TRBD1 might be the D (5 bases). The V end was cut by 8 bases, the J end by 2 bases, with 7 bases between. CDR1 and CDR2 from the germline V gene are MDHEN and SYDVKM. This CDR3 has 12 residues. The CDR3 spells CASGTGNQPQHF. The CDR3 DNA reads as TGTGCCAGCGGGACGGGCAATCAGCCCCAGCATTTT. The variable domain in full, with the rest retrieved from reference TRBV28 and TRBJ1-5, is DVKVTQSSRYLVKRTGEKVFLECVQDMDHENMFWYRQDPGLGLRLIYFSYDVKMKEKGDIPEGYSVSREKKERFSLILESASTNQTSMYLCASGTGNQPQHFGDGTRLSIL.